One sample yielded the 8 T cell receptor beta chains listed below, sequenced in a study of Ad26.COV2.S vaccination and SARS-CoV-2 variants. Libraries were prepared by immunoSEQ multiplex PCR; TCRdb keeps only in-frame clonotypes and omits some of them. Here the sample spans hundreds of thousands of clones, around 92% being singletons. Treatment reported: around 19 received Ad26.COV2.S at low or high dose, single or two shots; several received placebo; per-sample allocation not given. Following the first vaccine or placebo injection, samples were taken on day 63. Specimen: peripheral blood, collected in a trial of Ad26.COV2.S vaccine versus placebo. Every receptor here comes from a person between 18 and 65 years old who received the Ad26.COV2.S COVID-19 vaccine or a placebo.

The chain combines TRBV5-4 with TRBJ1-2; D perhaps matches TRBD1 (5 bases). CDR1 and CDR2 from the germline V gene are SGHNT and YYREEE (reference sequence). The CDR3 is 14 amino acids. Trimming took 6 bases from V and 8 from J, leaving 20 bases between them. The chain's CDR3 is CASMQVGLLSGYTF. The CDR3 DNA reads as TGTGCCAGCATGCAAGTGGGACTGCTGTCGGGCTACACCTTC.

This rearrangement joins TRBV6-8 to TRBJ1-5; the D gene is possibly TRBD1 (5 bases). The CDR3 has 16 residues. Trimming stripped 2 bases from V and 4 bases from J, with 15 bases between. Germline CDR1 reads MNHGY; CDR2 reads SAAAGT. The DNA for the CDR3 is TGTGCCAGCAGTTACCCCGAGCAAAGGGGAAATCAGCCCCAGCATTTT. Translated: CASSYPEQRGNQPQHF.

This rearrangement joins TRBV10-3 to TRBJ1-1; D is unclear. The CDR3 has 13 amino acids. The germline gives CDR1 ENHRY, CDR2 SYGVKD. Trimming left V 1 base short and J 8 bases short, with 11 bases between. The DNA of the CDR3 is TGTGCCATCAGTGAGTACACGGGCAGGGAAGCTTTCTTT. Amino acids: CAISEYTGREAFF.

This clone was observed once. The chain employs TRBV13 and TRBJ1-1; TRBD1 matches at 8 bases. The CDR3 contains 16 residues. Trimming at V came to 1 base and at J to 4 bases, leaving 8 bases not matched to a gene. Germline lookup yields CDR1 PRHDT and CDR2 FYEKMQ (reference sequence). The CDR3 bases are TGTGCCAGCAGCTTAGTATCCAGGGGGCAGAGCACTGAAGCTTTCTTT. Protein: CASSLVSRGQSTEAFF.

The genes are TRBV19 and TRBJ1-4; D perhaps matches TRBD1 (5 bases). Germline V CDR1 and CDR2: LNHDA, SQIVND (reference sequence). The CDR3 loop spans 15 amino acids. V lost 6 bases, J lost 10 bases, and 21 bases lay in between. CDR3 sequence reads: CASRFPDTRGAKLFF. Here the CDR3 DNA reads TGTGCCAGTAGATTTCCCGACACACGTGGGGCAAAACTGTTTTTT.

Concerning this clone: This sample includes further DNA sequences coding for the same CDR3. The rearrangement joins TRBV19 to TRBJ2-5, with D possibly TRBD1 on 5 matching bases. The V end was cut by 1 base, the J end by 3 bases, with 6 bases between. This CDR3 has 13 amino acids. The germline V gene encodes CDR1 LNHDA and CDR2 SQIVND (reference sequence). The CDR3 sequence is CASSIAREETQYF. CDR3 nucleotide sequence: TGTGCCAGTAGTATAGCCAGGGAAGAGACCCAGTACTTC.

V and J are TRBV7-9 and TRBJ2-7; D call uncertain. V lost 3 bases and J 2 bases, leaving 14 bases between the germline ends. This CDR3 contains 15 residues. Germline V gene sequence: CDR1 SEHNR, CDR2 FQNEAQ (reference sequence). CDR3 loop: CASSFSGSLTYEQYF. CDR3 DNA: TGTGCCAGCAGCTTTTCGGGCAGCTTGACCTACGAGCAGTACTTC. The full variable domain, with the rest looked up from reference TRBV7-9 and TRBJ2-7, is DTGVSQNPRHKITKRGQNVTFRCDPISEHNRLYWYRQTLGQGPEFLTYFQNEAQLEKSRLLSDRFSAERPKGSFSTLEIQRTEQGDSAMYLCASSFSGSLTYEQYFGPGTRLTVT.

The chain combines TRBV5-4 with TRBJ1-2; no firm D call. V shed 0 bases and J shed 8 bases, with 11 bases lying between them. Germline values: CDR1 SGHNT, CDR2 YYREEE (reference sequence). The CDR3 covers 13 residues. In DNA form, the CDR3 reads TGTGCCAGCAGCTTGGCCTTTGGTGGGGGCTACACCTTC. Its protein is CASSLAFGGGYTF.